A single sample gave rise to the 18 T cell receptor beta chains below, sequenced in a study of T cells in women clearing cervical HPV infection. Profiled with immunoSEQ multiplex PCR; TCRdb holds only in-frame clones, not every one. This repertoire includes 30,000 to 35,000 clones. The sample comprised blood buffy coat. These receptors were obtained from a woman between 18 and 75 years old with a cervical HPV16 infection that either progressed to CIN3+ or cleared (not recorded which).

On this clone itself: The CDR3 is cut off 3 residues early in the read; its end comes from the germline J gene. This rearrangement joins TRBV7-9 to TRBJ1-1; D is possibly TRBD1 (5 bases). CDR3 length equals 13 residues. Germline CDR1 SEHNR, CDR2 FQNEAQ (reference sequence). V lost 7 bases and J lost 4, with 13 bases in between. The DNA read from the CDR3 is TGTGCCAGCACCCCGACAGTAAGCACTGAA. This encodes CASTPTVSTE. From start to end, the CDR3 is CASTPTVSTEAFF. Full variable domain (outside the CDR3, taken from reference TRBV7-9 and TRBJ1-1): DTGVSQNPRHKITKRGQNVTFRCDPISEHNRLYWYRQTLGQGPEFLTYFQNEAQLEKSRLLSDRFSAERPKGSFSTLEIQRTEQGDSAMYLCASTPTVSTEAFFGQGTRLTVV.

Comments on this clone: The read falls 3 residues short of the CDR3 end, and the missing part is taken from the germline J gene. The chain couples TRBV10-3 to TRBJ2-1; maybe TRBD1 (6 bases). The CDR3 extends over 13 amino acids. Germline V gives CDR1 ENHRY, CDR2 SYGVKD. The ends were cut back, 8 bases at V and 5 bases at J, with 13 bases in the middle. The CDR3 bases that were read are TGTGCCATCGCCGGGACAAGTAACAATGAG. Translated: CAIAGTSNNE. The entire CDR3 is CAIAGTSNNEQFF.

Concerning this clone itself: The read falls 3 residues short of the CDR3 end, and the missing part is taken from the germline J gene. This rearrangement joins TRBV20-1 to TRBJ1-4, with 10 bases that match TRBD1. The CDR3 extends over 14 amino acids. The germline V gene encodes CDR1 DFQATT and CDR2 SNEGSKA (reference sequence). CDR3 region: CSASPGGQGHKLFF. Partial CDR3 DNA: TGCAGTGCTTCACCTGGGGGACAGGGGCATAAA.

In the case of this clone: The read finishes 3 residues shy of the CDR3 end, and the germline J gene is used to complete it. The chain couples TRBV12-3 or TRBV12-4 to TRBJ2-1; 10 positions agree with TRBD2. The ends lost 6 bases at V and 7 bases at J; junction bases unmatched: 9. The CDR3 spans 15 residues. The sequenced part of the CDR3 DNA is TGTGCCAGCAGCGGAGCGGGAGGGCCCTTAAATGAG. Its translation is CASSGAGGPLNE. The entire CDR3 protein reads CASSGAGGPLNEQFF.

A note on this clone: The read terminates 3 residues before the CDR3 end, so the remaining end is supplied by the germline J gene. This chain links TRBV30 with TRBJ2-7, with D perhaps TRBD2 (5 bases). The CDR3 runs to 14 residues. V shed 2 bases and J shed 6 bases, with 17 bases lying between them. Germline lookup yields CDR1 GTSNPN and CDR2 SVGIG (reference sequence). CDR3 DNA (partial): TGTGCCTGGAGTAGGCAAGGAGCGGCCGGCGAG. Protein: CAWSRQGAAGE. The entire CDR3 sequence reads CAWSRQGAAGEQYF.

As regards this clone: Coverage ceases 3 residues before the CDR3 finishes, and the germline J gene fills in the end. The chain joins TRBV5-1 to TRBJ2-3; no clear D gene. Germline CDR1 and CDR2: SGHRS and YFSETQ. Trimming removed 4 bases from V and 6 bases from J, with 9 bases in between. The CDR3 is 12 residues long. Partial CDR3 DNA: TGCGCCAGCAGCCCCCCGTCGGATACG. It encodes CASSPPSDT. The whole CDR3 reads CASSPPSDTQYF.

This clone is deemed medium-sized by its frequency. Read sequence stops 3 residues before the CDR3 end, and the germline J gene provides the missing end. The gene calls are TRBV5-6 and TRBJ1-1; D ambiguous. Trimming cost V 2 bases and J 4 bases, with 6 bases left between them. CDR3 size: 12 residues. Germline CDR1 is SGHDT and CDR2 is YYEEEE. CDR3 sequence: CASSFSVTEAFF. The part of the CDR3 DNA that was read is TGTGCCAGCAGCTTTAGTGTCACTGAA.

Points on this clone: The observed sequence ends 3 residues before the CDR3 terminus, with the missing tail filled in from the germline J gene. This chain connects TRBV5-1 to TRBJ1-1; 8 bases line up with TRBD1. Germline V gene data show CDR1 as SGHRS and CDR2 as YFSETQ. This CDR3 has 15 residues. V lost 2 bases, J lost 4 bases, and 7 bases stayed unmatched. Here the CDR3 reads CASSFRTGTVTEAFF. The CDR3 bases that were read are TGCGCCAGCAGCTTCCGGACAGGGACTGTCACTGAA.

The covered CDR3 bases are TGCAGTGCTAGTCGACAAAATAGCAATCAGCCC. The encoded protein is CSASRQNSNQP. From start to end, the CDR3 is CSASRQNSNQPQHF. The rearrangement links TRBV20-1 to TRBJ1-5; no clear D gene. The read terminates 3 residues ahead of where the CDR3 ends, so the germline J gene completes it. The CDR3 is made up of 14 amino acids. V lost 3 bases and J 0 bases, leaving 9 bases between the germline ends. Germline V lookup: CDR1 DFQATT, CDR2 SNEGSKA (reference sequence).

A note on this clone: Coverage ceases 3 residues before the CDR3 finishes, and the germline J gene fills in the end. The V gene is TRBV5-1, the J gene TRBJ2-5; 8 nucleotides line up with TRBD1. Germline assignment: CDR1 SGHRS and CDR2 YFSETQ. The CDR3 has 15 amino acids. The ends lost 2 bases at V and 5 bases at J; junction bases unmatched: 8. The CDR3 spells CASSFGRGRFETQYF. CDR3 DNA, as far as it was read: TGCGCCAGCAGCTTCGGCAGGGGGCGGTTTGAGACC.

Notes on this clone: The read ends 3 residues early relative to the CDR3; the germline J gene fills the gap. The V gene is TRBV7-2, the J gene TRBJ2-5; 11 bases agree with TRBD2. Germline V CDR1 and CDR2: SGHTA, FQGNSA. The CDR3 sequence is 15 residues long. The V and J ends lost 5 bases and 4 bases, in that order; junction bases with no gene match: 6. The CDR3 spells CASSLSGTSGETQYF. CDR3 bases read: TGTGCCAGCAGCCTTTCAGGGACTAGCGGAGAGACC.

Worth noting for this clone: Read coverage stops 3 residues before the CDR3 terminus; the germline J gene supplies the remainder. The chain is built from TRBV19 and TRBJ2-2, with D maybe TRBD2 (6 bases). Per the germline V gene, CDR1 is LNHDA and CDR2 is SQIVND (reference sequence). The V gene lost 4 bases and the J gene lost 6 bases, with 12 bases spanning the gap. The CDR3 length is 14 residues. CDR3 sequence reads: CASSSRTTPGELFF. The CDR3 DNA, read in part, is TGTGCCAGTAGTAGTAGGACTACTCCCGGGGAG.

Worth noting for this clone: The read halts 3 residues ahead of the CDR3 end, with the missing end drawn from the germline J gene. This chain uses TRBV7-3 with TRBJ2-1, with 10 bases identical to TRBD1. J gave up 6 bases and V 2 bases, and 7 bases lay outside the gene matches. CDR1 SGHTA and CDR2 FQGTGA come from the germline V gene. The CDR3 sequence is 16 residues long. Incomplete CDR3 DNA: TGTGCCAGCAGCTTACTCGGGACAGGGGCCCCCAATGAG. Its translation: CASSLLGTGAPNE. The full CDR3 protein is CASSLLGTGAPNEQFF.

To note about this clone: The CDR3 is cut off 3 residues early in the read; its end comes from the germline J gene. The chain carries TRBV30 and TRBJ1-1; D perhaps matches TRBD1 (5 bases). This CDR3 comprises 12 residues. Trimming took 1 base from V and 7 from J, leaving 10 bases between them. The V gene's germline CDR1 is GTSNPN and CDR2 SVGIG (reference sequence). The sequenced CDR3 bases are TGTGCCTGGAGTGCTCCGGGGGTTGAA. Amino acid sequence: CAWSAPGVE. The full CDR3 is CAWSAPGVEAFF. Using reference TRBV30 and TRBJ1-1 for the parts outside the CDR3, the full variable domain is SQTIHQWPATLVQPVGSPLSLECTVEGTSNPNLYWYRQAAGRGLQLLFYSVGIGQISSEVPQNLSASRPQDRQFILSSKKLLLSDSGFYLCAWSAPGVEAFFGQGTRLTVV.

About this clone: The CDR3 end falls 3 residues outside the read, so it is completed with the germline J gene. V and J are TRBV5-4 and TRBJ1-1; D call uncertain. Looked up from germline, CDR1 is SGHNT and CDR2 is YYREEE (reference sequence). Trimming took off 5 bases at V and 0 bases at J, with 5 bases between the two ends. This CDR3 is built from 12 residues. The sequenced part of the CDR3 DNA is TGTGCCAGCAGTCAGATGAACACTGAA. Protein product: CASSQMNTE. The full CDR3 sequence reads CASSQMNTEAFF.

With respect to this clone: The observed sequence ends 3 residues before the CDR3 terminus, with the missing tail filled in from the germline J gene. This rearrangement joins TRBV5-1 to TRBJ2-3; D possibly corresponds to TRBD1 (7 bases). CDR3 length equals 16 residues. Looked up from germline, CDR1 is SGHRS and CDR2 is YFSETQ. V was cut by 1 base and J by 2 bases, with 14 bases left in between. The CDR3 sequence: CASSLRVRGVTDTQYF. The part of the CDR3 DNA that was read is TGCGCCAGCAGCTTGAGGGTCAGGGGGGTCACAGATACG.

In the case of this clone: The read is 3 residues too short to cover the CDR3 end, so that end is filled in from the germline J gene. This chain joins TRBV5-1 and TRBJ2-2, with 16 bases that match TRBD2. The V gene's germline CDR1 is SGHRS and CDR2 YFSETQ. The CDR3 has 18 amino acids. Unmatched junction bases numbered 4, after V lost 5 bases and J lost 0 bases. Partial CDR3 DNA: TGCGCCAGCAGATATGGGACTAGCGGGGGGGCGAACACCGGGGAG. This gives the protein CASRYGTSGGANTGE. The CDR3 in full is CASRYGTSGGANTGELFF.

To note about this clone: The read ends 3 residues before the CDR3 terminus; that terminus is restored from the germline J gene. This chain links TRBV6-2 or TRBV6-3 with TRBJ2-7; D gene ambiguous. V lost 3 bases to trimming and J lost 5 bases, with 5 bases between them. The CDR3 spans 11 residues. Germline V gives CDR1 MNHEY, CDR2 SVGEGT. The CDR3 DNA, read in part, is TGTGCCAGCAGTTATGCGCACGAG. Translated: CASSYAHE. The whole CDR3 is CASSYAHEQYF.